Listed below are T cell receptor beta chains from one sample, sequenced in a study of T cell changes during pregnancy in multiple sclerosis. Some clones are missing from TCRdb's copy, which holds only in-frame ones; the method was immunoSEQ multiplex PCR. The sample lists about 42,000 clones; around 89% were seen once. The material was CD4+ T cells from peripheral blood mononuclear cells, obtained in the second trimester of pregnancy. Every receptor here comes from a female donor with multiple sclerosis, enrolled in a pregnancy study. Both conserved end residues are part of each CDR3.

V: TRBV19; J: TRBJ2-5; CDR3: CASNSGETQYF
V: TRBV2; J: TRBJ2-7; CDR3: CASSERQDLGVYEQYF
V: TRBV21-1; J: TRBJ1-5; CDR3: CASSKARPTAGFRTQHF
V: TRBV6-5; J: TRBJ1-5; CDR3: CASSETGPNQPQHF
V: TRBV27; J: TRBJ2-7; CDR3: CASSLRLAGPTYEQYF
V: TRBV27; J: TRBJ1-5; CDR3: CASSFGSGGTAPNQPQHF
V: TRBV6-5; J: TRBJ2-2; CDR3: CASSRISGGGELFF
V: TRBV27; J: TRBJ2-7; CDR3: CASSLFRGHYEQYF
V: TRBV4-2; J: TRBJ2-7; CDR3: CASSQEVGAYEQYF
V: TRBV27; J: TRBJ2-1; CDR3: CASKRTSGLTRDEQFF
V: TRBV2; J: TRBJ2-3; CDR3: CASGGGGLALKDTQYF
V: TRBV27; J: TRBJ2-5; CDR3: CASSFRDRGIEAQYF
V: TRBV6-6; J: TRBJ1-3; CDR3: CASRRAGGSGNTIYF
V: TRBV10-3; J: TRBJ1-5; CDR3: CAISESATPQHF
V: TRBV30; J: TRBJ2-7; CDR3: CAWKREYEQYF
V: TRBV11-1; J: TRBJ2-4; CDR3: CASSLHSGQGNIQYF
V: TRBV27; J: TRBJ2-1; CDR3: CASSSTGLAGHPFSYNEQFF
V: TRBV7-2; J: TRBJ2-5; CDR3: CASSFKETQYF
V: TRBV15; J: TRBJ2-5; CDR3: CATSSTSGIGETQYF
V: TRBV5-1; J: TRBJ2-7; CDR3: CASSPRQASYEQYF
V: TRBV29-1; J: TRBJ2-5; CDR3: CSVDFQRSWATQYF
V: TRBV13; J: TRBJ2-1; CDR3: CASILAGVAYNEQFF
V: TRBV6-1; J: TRBJ2-7; CDR3: CASTPPGSEQYF
V: TRBV10-3; J: TRBJ2-5; CDR3: CAIRGTSGSQETQYF
V: TRBV15; J: TRBJ2-3; CDR3: CATSPGGTDTQYF
V: TRBV5-4; J: TRBJ1-1; CDR3: CASSFGQNTEAFF
V: TRBV4-1; J: TRBJ2-5; CDR3: CASSQATLEETQYF
V: TRBV5-4; J: TRBJ2-3; CDR3: CASSLGTTDTQYF
V: TRBV19; J: TRBJ2-7; CDR3: CASRKLGQGSSGEQYF
V: TRBV28; J: TRBJ1-5; CDR3: CATTNVPGQPQHF
V: TRBV19; J: TRBJ2-1; CDR3: CASSIKAGEYHEQFF
V: TRBV6-1; J: TRBJ1-1; CDR3: CASRVGQMNTEAFF
V: TRBV5-4; J: TRBJ2-7; CDR3: CASSLAGEQYF
V: TRBV28; J: TRBJ1-1; CDR3: CASISRNTEAFF
V: TRBV5-1; J: TRBJ2-1; CDR3: CASSPDLYNEQFF
V: TRBV4-2; J: TRBJ2-1; CDR3: CASSQEVGGPNNEQFF
V: TRBV6-6; J: TRBJ2-1; CDR3: CASSYAASGGNEQFF
V: TRBV29-1; J: TRBJ2-3; CDR3: CSVLDRRATDTQYF
V: TRBV7-9; J: TRBJ2-3; CDR3: CASRPAGADTQYF
V: TRBV28; J: TRBJ1-2; CDR3: CASSPSLGAVVGYTF
V: TRBV12-5; J: TRBJ1-5; CDR3: CADPGGEKENQPQHF
V: TRBV19; J: TRBJ2-7; CDR3: CASSILGGASYEQYF
V: TRBV7-2; J: TRBJ2-3; CDR3: CASSSLLSGLQQYF
V: TRBV4-2; J: TRBJ2-2; CDR3: CASSQEATGFTGGLFF
V: TRBV11-1; J: TRBJ2-7; CDR3: CASSLDGSPYEQYF
V: TRBV19; J: TRBJ2-6; CDR3: CASTRQGGSGANVLTF
V: TRBV5-1; J: TRBJ2-2; CDR3: CASRRDSNTGELFF
V: TRBV28; J: TRBJ2-7; CDR3: CASSLAGTTSYEQYF
V: TRBV5-5; J: TRBJ1-5; CDR3: CASSLDYGSEYSQHF
V: TRBV6-1; J: TRBJ2-1; CDR3: CASSEQDSSYNEQFF
V: TRBV7-9; J: TRBJ2-3; CDR3: CASSLEVGGDTQYF